This T cell receptor (beta chain) was sequenced for a study of shared T cell receptors in the human thymus. Assay used: immunoSEQ multiplex PCR; TCRdb lists only in-frame clones, some missing. This table has 550,000 to 800,000 clones, approximately 85% appearing once. The data also belong to a second study, concerning human thymus T cells. That publication notes: Donors were healthy Finnish infants having corrective surgery for congenital heart defects. Thymic tissue was derived from resections collected during corrective heart surgery. Apparent skewing of V and J gene usage characterized both thymic and blood repertoires. Related research described strongly overlapping thymic repertoires in unrelated people.

The sequenced sample was thymocytes. The receptor was isolated from a girl under two years old with a congenital heart defect.

CDR3 region: CASYLGQGVLWNSPLHF. CDR3 sequence (DNA): TGTGCCAGCTATTTGGGACAGGGGGTGCTTTGGAATTCACCCCTCCACTTT. The chain combines TRBV2 with TRBJ1-6; 11 bases are shared with TRBD1. The CDR3 extends over 17 amino acids. After removal of 8 bases from V and 7 bases from J, the junction contained 13 bases not matched to a gene. Germline CDR1 and CDR2: SNHLY and FYNNEI.